What follows describes a single T cell receptor beta chain. Its antigen remains unknown. This CDR3 has 14 residues. With V trimmed by 8 bases and J by 12 bases, 11 bases remained unmatched. Per germline, CDR1 MNHNS and CDR2 SASEGT. After template switching added a universal primer site, the resulting cDNA carried unique molecular identifiers. In TCRdb, the 5' RACE reads were re-called with MiXCR into one record per CDR3 protein. This table has about 390,000 distinct CDR3 sequences, approximately 10% appearing once. These data come from a study of identical twins. Notes on the study in general: The study based its conclusions on cross-sectional statistical analysis and did not follow the same donors. While abundant cord blood beta clonotypes carried fewer insertions, memory repertoires showed no such pattern.

The V gene is TRBV6-1, the J gene TRBJ2-1; 12 positions agree with TRBD2. The receptor comes from a woman between 50 and 59 years old in good health. Sequencing used naive T cells sorted from blood. The CDR3 loop reads CASGRTSGMGGQFF. In nucleotides, the CDR3 is TGTGCCAGCGGCCGGACTAGCGGGATGGGTGGGCAGTTCTTC.